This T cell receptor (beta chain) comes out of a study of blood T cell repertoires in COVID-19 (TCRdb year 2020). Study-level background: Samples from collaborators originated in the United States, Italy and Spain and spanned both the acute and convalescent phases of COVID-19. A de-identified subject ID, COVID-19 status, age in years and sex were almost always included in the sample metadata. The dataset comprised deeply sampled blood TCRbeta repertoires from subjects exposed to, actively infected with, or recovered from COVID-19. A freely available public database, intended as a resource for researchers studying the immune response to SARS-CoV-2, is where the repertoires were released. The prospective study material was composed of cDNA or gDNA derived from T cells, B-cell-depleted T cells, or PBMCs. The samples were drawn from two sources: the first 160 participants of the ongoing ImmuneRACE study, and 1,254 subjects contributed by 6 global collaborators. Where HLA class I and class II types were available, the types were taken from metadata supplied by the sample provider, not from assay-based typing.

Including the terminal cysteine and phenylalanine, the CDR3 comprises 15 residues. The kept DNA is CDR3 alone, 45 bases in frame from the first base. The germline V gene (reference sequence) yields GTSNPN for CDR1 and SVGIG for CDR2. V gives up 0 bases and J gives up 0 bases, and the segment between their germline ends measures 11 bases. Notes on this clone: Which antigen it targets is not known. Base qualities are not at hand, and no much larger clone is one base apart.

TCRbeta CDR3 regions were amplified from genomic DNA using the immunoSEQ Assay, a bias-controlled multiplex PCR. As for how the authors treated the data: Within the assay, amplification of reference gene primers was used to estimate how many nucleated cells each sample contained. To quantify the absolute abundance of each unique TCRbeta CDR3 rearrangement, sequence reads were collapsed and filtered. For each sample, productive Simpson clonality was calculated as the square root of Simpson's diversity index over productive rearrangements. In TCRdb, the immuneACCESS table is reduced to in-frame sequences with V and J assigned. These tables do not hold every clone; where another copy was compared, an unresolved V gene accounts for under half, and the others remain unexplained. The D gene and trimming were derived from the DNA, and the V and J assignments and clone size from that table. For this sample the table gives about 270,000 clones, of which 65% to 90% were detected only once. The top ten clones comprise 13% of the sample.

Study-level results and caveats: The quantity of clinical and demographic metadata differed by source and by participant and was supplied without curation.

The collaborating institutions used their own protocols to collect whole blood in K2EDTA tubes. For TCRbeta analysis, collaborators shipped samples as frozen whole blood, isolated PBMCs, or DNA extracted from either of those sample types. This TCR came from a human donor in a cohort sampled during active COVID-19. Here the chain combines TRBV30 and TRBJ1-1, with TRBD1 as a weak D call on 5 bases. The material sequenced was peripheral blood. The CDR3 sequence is CAWSVPGGLNTEAFF. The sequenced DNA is TGTGCCTGGAGTGTCCCCGGGGGACTGAACACTGAAGCTTTCTTT.